Listed below are T cell receptor beta chains from one sample, sequenced in a study of neurological immune-mediated disorders. In TCRdb, the 5' RACE reads were re-called with MiXCR into one record per CDR3 protein. Here the sample spans 65,000 to 85,000 distinct CDR3 sequences, 3% to 4% being singletons. Material: PBMCs. The origin of the receptors is a woman in her forties or fifties with multiple sclerosis. Both conserved end residues are part of each CDR3. D genes are given only for firm matches. Part of the rows lack a size; the others show once, few, many or a class for expanded clones.

J gene: TRBJ2-7; V gene: TRBV20-1; D gene: TRBD2; clone size: many; CDR3 protein: CSADSGSSYEQYF; CDR3 DNA: TGCAGTGCTGATAGCGGGAGCTCCTACGAGCAGTACTTC
J gene: TRBJ2-5; V gene: TRBV29-1; D gene: TRBD2; clone size: many; CDR3 protein: CSVAGGRRGETQYF; CDR3 DNA: TGCAGCGTAGCGGGGGGGCGGAGAGGAGAGACCCAGTACTTC
J gene: TRBJ2-3; V gene: TRBV20-1; D gene: NA; clone size: many; CDR3 protein: CSARTSPDTQYF; CDR3 DNA: TGCAGTGCTAGAACTAGCCCAGATACGCAGTATTTT
J gene: TRBJ1-1; V gene: TRBV12-3/TRBV12-4; D gene: NA; clone size: many; CDR3 protein: CASRRGNTEAFF; CDR3 DNA: TGTGCCAGCAGGAGGGGAAACACTGAAGCTTTCTTT
J gene: TRBJ2-5; V gene: TRBV20-1; D gene: TRBD2; clone size: many; CDR3 protein: CSARSGLGEETQYF; CDR3 DNA: TGCAGTGCTAGATCGGGACTAGGGGAAGAGACCCAGTACTTC
J gene: TRBJ2-2; V gene: TRBV4-2; D gene: NA; clone size: many; CDR3 protein: CASSPYQSLGFGELFF; CDR3 DNA: TGTGCCAGCAGCCCCTACCAGTCGTTAGGGTTCGGGGAGCTGTTTTTT
J gene: TRBJ2-3; V gene: TRBV7-2; D gene: NA; clone size: many; CDR3 protein: CASSPDRGGTDTQYF; CDR3 DNA: TGTGCCAGCAGCCCGGACCGGGGTGGCACAGATACGCAGTATTTT
J gene: TRBJ2-7; V gene: TRBV20-1; D gene: NA; clone size: many; CDR3 protein: CSARVPGGGLGSYEQYF; CDR3 DNA: TGCAGTGCTAGAGTCCCCGGAGGTGGGTTAGGCTCCTACGAGCAGTACTTC
J gene: TRBJ2-7; V gene: TRBV4-1; D gene: NA; clone size: many; CDR3 protein: CASSRNTGGVYEQYF; CDR3 DNA: TGCGCCAGCAGCCGCAATACAGGCGGGGTATACGAGCAGTACTTC
J gene: TRBJ2-2; V gene: TRBV7-9; D gene: TRBD1; clone size: many; CDR3 protein: CASSLMDRTNTEELFF; CDR3 DNA: TGTGCCAGCAGCTTAATGGACAGGACGAACACTGAGGAGCTGTTTTTT
J gene: TRBJ2-2; V gene: TRBV29-1; D gene: NA; clone size: many; CDR3 protein: CSVEVTVKPGELFF; CDR3 DNA: TGCAGCGTTGAAGTGACCGTCAAACCCGGGGAGCTGTTTTTT
J gene: TRBJ1-3; V gene: TRBV20-1; D gene: NA; clone size: many; CDR3 protein: CSARDIRAGNTIYF; CDR3 DNA: TGCAGTGCTAGAGATATCCGAGCTGGAAACACCATATATTTT
J gene: TRBJ2-4; V gene: TRBV7-2; D gene: NA; clone size: many; CDR3 protein: CASSLGSRYENIQYF; CDR3 DNA: TGTGCCAGCAGCTTAGGGAGCAGATATGAAAACATTCAGTACTTC
J gene: TRBJ2-2; V gene: TRBV24-1; D gene: TRBD1; clone size: many; CDR3 protein: CATSDLRDRGTGELFF; CDR3 DNA: TGTGCCACCAGTGATTTGAGGGACAGGGGCACCGGGGAGCTGTTTTTT
J gene: TRBJ1-5; V gene: TRBV12-3/TRBV12-4; D gene: TRBD1; clone size: many; CDR3 protein: CASSTDRGQPQHF; CDR3 DNA: TGTGCCAGCAGCACGGACAGGGGACAGCCCCAGCATTTT
J gene: TRBJ1-2; V gene: TRBV6-6; D gene: NA; clone size: many; CDR3 protein: CASSYRREGDGYTF; CDR3 DNA: TGTGCCAGCAGTTACAGGCGAGAAGGGGATGGCTACACCTTC
J gene: TRBJ2-7; V gene: TRBV28; D gene: TRBD2; clone size: many; CDR3 protein: CASRPTSGSYEQYF; CDR3 DNA: TGTGCCAGCAGACCAACTAGCGGATCCTACGAGCAGTACTTC
J gene: TRBJ2-7; V gene: TRBV10-3; D gene: NA; clone size: many; CDR3 protein: CAISDYTTGASSYEQYF; CDR3 DNA: TGTGCCATCAGTGATTATACGACAGGTGCTTCATCCTACGAGCAGTACTTC
J gene: TRBJ1-5; V gene: TRBV19; D gene: NA; clone size: many; CDR3 protein: CASSIDQDQPQHF; CDR3 DNA: TGTGCCAGTAGTATAGATCAGGATCAGCCCCAGCATTTT
J gene: TRBJ2-1; V gene: TRBV5-1; D gene: NA; clone size: many; CDR3 protein: CASTLGLDNEQFF; CDR3 DNA: TGCGCCAGCACCTTGGGGTTGGACAATGAGCAGTTCTTC
J gene: TRBJ2-1; V gene: TRBV7-2; D gene: NA; clone size: many; CDR3 protein: CASRTYNEQFF; CDR3 DNA: TGTGCCAGTAGGACCTACAATGAGCAGTTCTTC
J gene: TRBJ2-4; V gene: TRBV5-1; D gene: NA; clone size: many; CDR3 protein: CASSPSINIQYF; CDR3 DNA: TGCGCCAGCAGCCCATCTATAAACATTCAGTACTTC
J gene: TRBJ1-3; V gene: TRBV7-8; D gene: NA; clone size: many; CDR3 protein: CASSPRDRSSGNTIYF; CDR3 DNA: TGTGCCAGCAGCCCTCGGGACCGTAGCTCTGGAAACACCATATATTTT
J gene: TRBJ2-1; V gene: TRBV24-1; D gene: NA; clone size: many; CDR3 protein: CATSDSLEGPKFF; CDR3 DNA: TGTGCCACCAGTGACAGTTTGGAGGGCCCAAAGTTCTTC
J gene: TRBJ2-1; V gene: TRBV24-1; D gene: TRBD2; clone size: many; CDR3 protein: CATRGGGPYNEQFF; CDR3 DNA: TGTGCCACCAGAGGCGGGGGGCCCTACAATGAGCAGTTCTTC
J gene: TRBJ2-3; V gene: TRBV7-2; D gene: NA; clone size: many; CDR3 protein: CASSVYTDTQYF; CDR3 DNA: TGTGCCAGCAGCGTTTACACAGATACGCAGTATTTT
J gene: TRBJ2-5; V gene: TRBV12-3/TRBV12-4; D gene: NA; clone size: many; CDR3 protein: CASRRIPGETQYF; CDR3 DNA: TGTGCCAGCAGACGAATCCCGGGGGAGACCCAGTACTTC
J gene: TRBJ2-6; V gene: TRBV29-1; D gene: NA; clone size: many; CDR3 protein: CSVIGDSVSGANVLTF; CDR3 DNA: TGCAGCGTGATCGGGGACTCCGTCTCTGGGGCCAACGTCCTGACTTTC
J gene: TRBJ1-1; V gene: TRBV20-1; D gene: NA; clone size: many; CDR3 protein: CSARDRSAVNTEAFF; CDR3 DNA: TGCAGTGCTAGAGATCGGTCCGCGGTGAACACTGAAGCTTTCTTT
J gene: TRBJ1-6; V gene: TRBV10-3; D gene: TRBD1; clone size: many; CDR3 protein: CAISTNQGVPLHF; CDR3 DNA: TGTGCCATCAGTACAAATCAGGGGGTGCCCCTCCACTTT
J gene: TRBJ2-3; V gene: TRBV5-1; D gene: NA; clone size: many; CDR3 protein: CASSLADSWDTQYF; CDR3 DNA: TGCGCCAGCAGCTTGGCTGACAGCTGGGATACGCAGTATTTT
J gene: TRBJ2-1; V gene: TRBV7-9; D gene: TRBD2; clone size: many; CDR3 protein: CASSSSTSGSVNEQFF; CDR3 DNA: TGTGCCAGCAGCTCATCGACTAGCGGGAGTGTGAATGAGCAGTTCTTC
J gene: TRBJ1-1; V gene: TRBV10-3; D gene: TRBD1; clone size: many; CDR3 protein: CAISGHGQGLGTEAFF; CDR3 DNA: TGTGCCATCAGTGGTCACGGACAGGGATTAGGCACTGAAGCTTTCTTT
J gene: TRBJ2-2; V gene: TRBV3-1; D gene: TRBD2; clone size: many; CDR3 protein: CASSRRTSGTNTGELFF; CDR3 DNA: TGTGCCAGCAGCCGCCGGACTAGCGGTACGAACACCGGGGAGCTGTTTTTT
J gene: TRBJ2-6; V gene: TRBV20-1; D gene: NA; clone size: few; CDR3 protein: CSARTKGTGANVLTF; CDR3 DNA: TGCAGTGCTAGAACCAAGGGGACTGGGGCCAACGTCCTGACTTTC
J gene: TRBJ2-5; V gene: TRBV20-1; D gene: NA; clone size: NA; CDR3 protein: CSASDGTQETQYF; CDR3 DNA: TGCAGTGCTAGTGACGGGACTCAAGAGACCCAGTACTTC
J gene: TRBJ1-1; V gene: TRBV20-1; D gene: NA; clone size: many; CDR3 protein: CSAREGPIKAFF; CDR3 DNA: TGCAGTGCTAGAGAAGGCCCCATCAAGGCTTTCTTT
J gene: TRBJ1-5; V gene: TRBV15; D gene: NA; clone size: many; CDR3 protein: CATSGSRGDNQPQHF; CDR3 DNA: TGTGCCACCAGCGGATCCCGGGGTGACAATCAGCCCCAGCATTTT
J gene: TRBJ2-7; V gene: TRBV29-1; D gene: TRBD2; clone size: many; CDR3 protein: CSVEDQTSGTYEQYF; CDR3 DNA: TGCAGCGTTGAAGATCAGACTAGCGGGACCTACGAGCAGTACTTC
J gene: TRBJ2-2; V gene: TRBV20-1; D gene: TRBD2; clone size: many; CDR3 protein: CSASSPAGGLTGELFF; CDR3 DNA: TGCAGTGCTAGCAGCCCAGCGGGGGGGCTTACCGGGGAGCTGTTTTTT
J gene: TRBJ1-5; V gene: TRBV6-5; D gene: NA; clone size: many; CDR3 protein: CASSLLAGRKNQPQHF; CDR3 DNA: TGTGCCAGCAGCCTGCTGGCAGGGAGGAAAAATCAGCCCCAGCATTTT
J gene: TRBJ1-5; V gene: TRBV27; D gene: TRBD1; clone size: many; CDR3 protein: CASSDRVFQPQHF; CDR3 DNA: TGTGCCAGCAGTGACAGGGTTTTTCAGCCCCAGCATTTT
J gene: TRBJ1-1; V gene: TRBV20-1; D gene: NA; clone size: many; CDR3 protein: CSARGGAGGVTEAFF; CDR3 DNA: TGCAGTGCTAGAGGCGGAGCGGGGGGAGTCACTGAAGCTTTCTTT
J gene: TRBJ2-1; V gene: TRBV12-3/TRBV12-4; D gene: TRBD1; clone size: many; CDR3 protein: CASSAGTASYNEQFF; CDR3 DNA: TGTGCCAGCAGCGCCGGGACAGCCAGCTACAATGAGCAGTTCTTC
J gene: TRBJ2-5; V gene: TRBV20-1; D gene: NA; clone size: many; CDR3 protein: CSARKDSWQGFARETQYF; CDR3 DNA: TGCAGTGCTAGAAAGGATAGCTGGCAGGGGTTCGCTAGGGAGACCCAGTACTTC
J gene: TRBJ2-3; V gene: TRBV5-6; D gene: TRBD2; clone size: many; CDR3 protein: CASSIGTSLGTDTQYF; CDR3 DNA: TGTGCCAGCAGCATTGGGACTAGCCTCGGCACAGATACGCAGTATTTT
J gene: TRBJ2-5; V gene: TRBV18; D gene: TRBD1; clone size: many; CDR3 protein: CASSPSDRGSETQYF; CDR3 DNA: TGTGCCAGCTCACCATCCGACAGGGGGAGCGAGACCCAGTACTTC
J gene: TRBJ2-5; V gene: TRBV3-1; D gene: TRBD1; clone size: many; CDR3 protein: CASSQPTGGQETQYF; CDR3 DNA: TGTGCCAGCAGCCAACCTACAGGGGGCCAAGAGACCCAGTACTTC
J gene: TRBJ2-3; V gene: TRBV6-6; D gene: NA; clone size: many; CDR3 protein: CASNGKRYTDTQYF; CDR3 DNA: TGTGCCAGCAATGGAAAGAGGTACACAGATACGCAGTATTTT
J gene: TRBJ2-1; V gene: TRBV6-6; D gene: TRBD2; clone size: many; CDR3 protein: CASSYSLKRGIYNEQFF; CDR3 DNA: TGTGCCAGCAGTTACTCGCTAAAGCGGGGGATCTACAATGAGCAGTTCTTC
J gene: TRBJ1-6; V gene: TRBV27; D gene: TRBD1; clone size: many; CDR3 protein: CASTYRQGHSPLHF; CDR3 DNA: TGTGCCAGCACCTACCGACAGGGTCATTCACCCCTCCACTTT
J gene: TRBJ1-6; V gene: TRBV5-1; D gene: TRBD1; clone size: many; CDR3 protein: CASSWDGTGNSPLHF; CDR3 DNA: TGCGCCAGCAGCTGGGACGGGACAGGGAATTCACCCCTCCACTTT
J gene: TRBJ2-1; V gene: TRBV5-1; D gene: TRBD2; clone size: many; CDR3 protein: CASSLFSPGGPSNEQFF; CDR3 DNA: TGCGCCAGCAGCTTGTTCTCCCCGGGAGGGCCGAGCAATGAGCAGTTCTTC
J gene: TRBJ2-1; V gene: TRBV5-1; D gene: NA; clone size: many; CDR3 protein: CASSLPEVARGIYNEQFF; CDR3 DNA: TGCGCCAGCAGCTTACCAGAGGTTGCCAGGGGAATCTACAATGAGCAGTTCTTC
J gene: TRBJ2-1; V gene: TRBV5-1; D gene: TRBD2; clone size: many; CDR3 protein: CASSQPSLANPNEQFF; CDR3 DNA: TGCGCCAGCAGCCAACCTTCACTAGCGAATCCCAATGAGCAGTTCTTC
J gene: TRBJ2-1; V gene: TRBV18; D gene: TRBD2; clone size: many; CDR3 protein: CASSPPGLAPNEQFF; CDR3 DNA: TGTGCCAGCTCACCACCGGGACTAGCGCCGAATGAGCAGTTCTTC